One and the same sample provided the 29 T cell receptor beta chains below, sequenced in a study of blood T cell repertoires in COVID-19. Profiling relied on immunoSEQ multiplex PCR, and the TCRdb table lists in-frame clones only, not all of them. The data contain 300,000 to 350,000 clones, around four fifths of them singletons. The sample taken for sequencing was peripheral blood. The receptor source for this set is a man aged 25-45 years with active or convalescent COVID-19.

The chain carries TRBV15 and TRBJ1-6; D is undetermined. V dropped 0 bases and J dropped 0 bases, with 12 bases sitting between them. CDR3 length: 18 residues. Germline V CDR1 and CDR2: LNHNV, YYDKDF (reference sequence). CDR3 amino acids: CATSRDWSRSSYNSPLHF. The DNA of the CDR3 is TGTGCCACCAGCAGAGATTGGTCCCGCAGCTCCTATAATTCACCCCTCCACTTT.

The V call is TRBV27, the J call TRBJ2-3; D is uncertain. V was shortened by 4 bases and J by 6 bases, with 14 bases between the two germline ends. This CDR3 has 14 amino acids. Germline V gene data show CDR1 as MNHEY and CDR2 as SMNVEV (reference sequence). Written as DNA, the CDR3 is TGTGCCAGCAGTTCCCAACTGGGCCCGGATACGCAGTATTTT. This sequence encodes CASSSQLGPDTQYF.

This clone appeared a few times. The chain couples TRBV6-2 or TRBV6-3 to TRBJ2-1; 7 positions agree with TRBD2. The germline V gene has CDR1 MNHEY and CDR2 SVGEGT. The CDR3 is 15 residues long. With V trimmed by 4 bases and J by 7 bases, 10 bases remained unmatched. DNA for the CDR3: TGTGCCAGCAGTTCCCGAGCCTGGGGAGGGAATGAGCAGTTCTTC. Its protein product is CASSSRAWGGNEQFF.

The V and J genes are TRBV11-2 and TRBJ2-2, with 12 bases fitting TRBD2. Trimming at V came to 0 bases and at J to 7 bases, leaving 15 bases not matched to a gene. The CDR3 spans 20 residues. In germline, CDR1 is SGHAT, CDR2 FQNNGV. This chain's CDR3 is CASSLDASGLAGRISGELFF. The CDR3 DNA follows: TGTGCCAGCAGCTTAGATGCCTCTGGACTAGCGGGGAGGATTAGCGGGGAGCTGTTTTTT.

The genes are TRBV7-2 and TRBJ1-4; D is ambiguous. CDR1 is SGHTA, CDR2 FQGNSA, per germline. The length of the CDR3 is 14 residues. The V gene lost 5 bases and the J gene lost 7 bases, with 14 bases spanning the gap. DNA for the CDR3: TGTGCCAGCAGCAAGGACGGGATCCGTGAAAAACTGTTTTTT. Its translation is CASSKDGIREKLFF.

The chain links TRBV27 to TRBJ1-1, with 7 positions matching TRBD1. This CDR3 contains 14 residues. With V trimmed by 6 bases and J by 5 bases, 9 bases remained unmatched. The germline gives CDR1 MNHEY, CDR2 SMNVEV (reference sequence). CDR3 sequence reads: CASSRGGAGTEAFF. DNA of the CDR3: TGTGCCAGCAGCCGAGGGGGCGCGGGAACTGAAGCTTTCTTT.

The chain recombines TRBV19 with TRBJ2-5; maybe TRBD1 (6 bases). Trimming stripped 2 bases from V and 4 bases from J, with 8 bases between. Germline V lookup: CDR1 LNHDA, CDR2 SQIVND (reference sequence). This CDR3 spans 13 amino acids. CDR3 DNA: TGTGCCAGTAGTATAACAGGGTTAGAGACCCAGTACTTC. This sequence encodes CASSITGLETQYF.

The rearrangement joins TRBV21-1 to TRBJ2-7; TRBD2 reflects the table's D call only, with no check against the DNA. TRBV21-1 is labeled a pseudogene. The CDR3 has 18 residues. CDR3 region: CASSVGTSGRWDGFEQYF. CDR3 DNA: TGTGCCAGCAGCGTTGGGACTAGCGGGAGGTGGGACGGATTCGAGCAGTACTTC.

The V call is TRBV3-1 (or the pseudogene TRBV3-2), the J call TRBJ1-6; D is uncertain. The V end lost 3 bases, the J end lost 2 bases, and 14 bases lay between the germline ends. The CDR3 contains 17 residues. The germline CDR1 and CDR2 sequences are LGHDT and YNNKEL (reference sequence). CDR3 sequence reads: CASSHFTLGAYNSPLHF. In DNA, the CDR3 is TGTGCCAGCAGCCACTTCACACTCGGGGCCTATAATTCACCCCTCCACTTT.

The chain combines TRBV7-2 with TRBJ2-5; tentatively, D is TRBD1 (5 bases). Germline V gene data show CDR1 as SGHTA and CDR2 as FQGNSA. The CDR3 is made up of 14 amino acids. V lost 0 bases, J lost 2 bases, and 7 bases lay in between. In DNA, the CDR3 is TGTGCCAGCAGCTTAGCGAACAGGCAAGAGACCCAGTACTTC. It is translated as CASSLANRQETQYF.

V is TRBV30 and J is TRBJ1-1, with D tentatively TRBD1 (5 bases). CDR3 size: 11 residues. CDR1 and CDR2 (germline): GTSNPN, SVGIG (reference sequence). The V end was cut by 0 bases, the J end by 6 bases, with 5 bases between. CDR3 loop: CAWSVTAEAFF. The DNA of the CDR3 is TGTGCCTGGAGTGTGACAGCTGAAGCTTTCTTT.

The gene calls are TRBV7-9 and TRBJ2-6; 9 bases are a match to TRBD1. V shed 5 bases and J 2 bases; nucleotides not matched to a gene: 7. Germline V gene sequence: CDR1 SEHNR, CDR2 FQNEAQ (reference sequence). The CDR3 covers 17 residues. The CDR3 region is CASSRSTGGAGANVLTF. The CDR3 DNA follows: TGTGCCAGCAGCCGTTCAACAGGGGGCGCTGGGGCCAACGTCCTGACTTTC.

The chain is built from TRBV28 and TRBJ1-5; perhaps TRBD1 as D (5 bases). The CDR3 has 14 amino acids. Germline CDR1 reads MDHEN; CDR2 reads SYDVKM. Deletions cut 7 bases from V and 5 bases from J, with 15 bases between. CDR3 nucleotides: TGTGCCAGCACTCTATGGGGGGGGGATCAGCCCCAGCATTTT. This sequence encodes CASTLWGGDQPQHF. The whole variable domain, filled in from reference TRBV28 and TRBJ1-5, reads DVKVTQSSRYLVKRTGEKVFLECVQDMDHENMFWYRQDPGLGLRLIYFSYDVKMKEKGDIPEGYSVSREKKERFSLILESASTNQTSMYLCASTLWGGDQPQHFGDGTRLSIL.

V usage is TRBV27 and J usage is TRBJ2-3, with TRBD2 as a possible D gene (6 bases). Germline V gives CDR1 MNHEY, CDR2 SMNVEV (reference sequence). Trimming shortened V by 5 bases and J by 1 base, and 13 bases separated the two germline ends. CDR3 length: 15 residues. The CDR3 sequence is CASSPRERGTDTQYF. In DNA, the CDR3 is TGTGCCAGCAGTCCCCGGGAGCGGGGCACAGATACGCAGTATTTT.

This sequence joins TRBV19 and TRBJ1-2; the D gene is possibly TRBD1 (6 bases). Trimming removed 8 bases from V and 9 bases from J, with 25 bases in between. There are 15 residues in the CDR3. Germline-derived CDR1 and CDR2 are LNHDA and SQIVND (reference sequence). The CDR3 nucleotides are TGTGCCAGTTCTTTTGGGGGACAAGTATTTTCAAGCTACACCTTC. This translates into CASSFGGQVFSSYTF. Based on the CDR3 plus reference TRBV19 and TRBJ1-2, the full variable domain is DGGITQSPKYLFRKEGQNVTLSCEQNLNHDAMYWYRQDPGQGLRLIYYSQIVNDFQKGDIAEGYSVSREKKESFPLTVTSAQKNPTAFYLCASSFGGQVFSSYTFGSGTRLTVV.

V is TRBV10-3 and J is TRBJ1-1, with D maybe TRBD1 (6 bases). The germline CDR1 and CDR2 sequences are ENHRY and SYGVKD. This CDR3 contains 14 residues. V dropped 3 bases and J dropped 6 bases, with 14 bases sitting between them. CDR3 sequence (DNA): TGTGCCATCAGTGAAGGTCGGGGGGGCGCTGAAGCTTTCTTT. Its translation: CAISEGRGGAEAFF.

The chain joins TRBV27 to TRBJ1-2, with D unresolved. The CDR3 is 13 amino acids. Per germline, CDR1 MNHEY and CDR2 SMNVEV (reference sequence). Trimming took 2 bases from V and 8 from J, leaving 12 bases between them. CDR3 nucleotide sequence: TGTGCCAGCAGTTTAAACTACGGGAGCGGCTACACCTTC. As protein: CASSLNYGSGYTF.

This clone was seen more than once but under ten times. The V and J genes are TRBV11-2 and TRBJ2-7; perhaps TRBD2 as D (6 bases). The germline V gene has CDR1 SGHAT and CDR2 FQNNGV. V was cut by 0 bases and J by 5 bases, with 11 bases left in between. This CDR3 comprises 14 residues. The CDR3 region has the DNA TGTGCCAGCAGCTTAGATTTCGGGGGACACGAGCAGTACTTC. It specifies CASSLDFGGHEQYF. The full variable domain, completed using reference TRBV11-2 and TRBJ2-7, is EAGVAQSPRYKIIEKRQSVAFWCNPISGHATLYWYQQILGQGPKLLIQFQNNGVVDDSQLPKDRFSAERLKGVDSTLKIQPAKLEDSAVYLCASSLDFGGHEQYFGPGTRLTVT.

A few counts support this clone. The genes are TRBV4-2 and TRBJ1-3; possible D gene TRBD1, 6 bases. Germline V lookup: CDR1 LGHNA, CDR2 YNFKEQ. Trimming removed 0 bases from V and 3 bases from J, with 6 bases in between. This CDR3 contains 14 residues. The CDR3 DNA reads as TGTGCCAGCAGCCAAGAAGGGGGTGGAAACACCATATATTTT. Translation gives CASSQEGGGNTIYF.

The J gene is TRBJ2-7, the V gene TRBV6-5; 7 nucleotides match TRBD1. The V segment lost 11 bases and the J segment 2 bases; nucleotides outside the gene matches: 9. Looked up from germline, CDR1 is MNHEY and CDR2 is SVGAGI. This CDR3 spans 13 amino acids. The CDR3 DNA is TGTGCCGCCAGGACAGGACCGCCCTACGAGCAGTACTTC. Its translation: CAARTGPPYEQYF.

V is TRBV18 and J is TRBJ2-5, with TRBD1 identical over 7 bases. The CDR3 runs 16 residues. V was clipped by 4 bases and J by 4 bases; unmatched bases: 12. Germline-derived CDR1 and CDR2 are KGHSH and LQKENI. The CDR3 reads CASSRRPGQSGETQYF. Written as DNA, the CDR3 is TGTGCCAGCTCACGGCGTCCGGGACAGAGTGGAGAGACCCAGTACTTC.

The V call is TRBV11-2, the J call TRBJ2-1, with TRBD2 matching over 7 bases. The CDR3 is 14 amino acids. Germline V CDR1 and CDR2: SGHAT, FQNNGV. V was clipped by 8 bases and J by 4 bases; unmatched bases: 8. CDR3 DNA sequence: TGTGCCAGCCCCGGACTAGGTTTTTACAATGAGCAGTTCTTC. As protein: CASPGLGFYNEQFF.

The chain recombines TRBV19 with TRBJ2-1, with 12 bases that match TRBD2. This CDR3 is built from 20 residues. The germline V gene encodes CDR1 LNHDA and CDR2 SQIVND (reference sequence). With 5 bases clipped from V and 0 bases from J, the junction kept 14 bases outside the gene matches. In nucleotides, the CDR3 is TGTGCCAGTAGTCCCGGACTAGCGGGGATACGTTGGGGCTCCTACAATGAGCAGTTCTTC. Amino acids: CASSPGLAGIRWGSYNEQFF.

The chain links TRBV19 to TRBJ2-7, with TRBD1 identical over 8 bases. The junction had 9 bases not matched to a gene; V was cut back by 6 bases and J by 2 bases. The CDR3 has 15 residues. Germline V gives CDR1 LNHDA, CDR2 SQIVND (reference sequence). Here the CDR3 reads CASSTQGAPTYEQYF. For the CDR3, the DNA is TGTGCCAGTAGCACTCAGGGGGCACCAACCTACGAGCAGTACTTC. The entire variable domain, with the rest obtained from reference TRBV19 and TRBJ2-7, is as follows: DGGITQSPKYLFRKEGQNVTLSCEQNLNHDAMYWYRQDPGQGLRLIYYSQIVNDFQKGDIAEGYSVSREKKESFPLTVTSAQKNPTAFYLCASSTQGAPTYEQYFGPGTRLTVT.

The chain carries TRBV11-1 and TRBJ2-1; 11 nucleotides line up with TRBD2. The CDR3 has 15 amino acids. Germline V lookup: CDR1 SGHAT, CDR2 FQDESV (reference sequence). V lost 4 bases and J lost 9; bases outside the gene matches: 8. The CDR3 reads CASSSLAGGRSEQFF. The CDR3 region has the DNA TGTGCCAGCAGCTCTCTAGCGGGAGGTCGCAGTGAGCAGTTCTTC.

The CDR3 spells CASSQSIGFGNTIYF. The CDR3 DNA sequence: TGTGCCAGCAGCCAATCAATCGGTTTTGGAAACACCATATATTTT. The genes are TRBV3-1 (or the pseudogene TRBV3-2) and TRBJ1-3; D gene ambiguous. Germline-derived CDR1 and CDR2 are LGHDT and YNNKEL (reference sequence). The CDR3 is 15 residues long. Trimming removed 2 bases from V and 3 bases from J, with 11 bases in between.

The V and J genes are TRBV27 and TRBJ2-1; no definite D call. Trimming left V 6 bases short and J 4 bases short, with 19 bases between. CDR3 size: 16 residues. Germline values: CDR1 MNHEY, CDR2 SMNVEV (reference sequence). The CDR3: CASSPPGFLRYNEQFF. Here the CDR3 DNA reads TGTGCCAGCAGCCCCCCCGGTTTCCTGAGGTACAATGAGCAGTTCTTC.

CDR3 bases: TGTGCCAGTCTAAAAAGCGGGGGGGACAATGAGCAGTTCTTC. The encoded protein is CASLKSGGDNEQFF. V is TRBV11-2 and J is TRBJ2-1; 10 bases agree with TRBD2. The CDR3 extends over 14 amino acids. CDR1 SGHAT and CDR2 FQNNGV come from the germline V gene. J lost 5 bases, V lost 9 bases, and 7 bases had no gene match.

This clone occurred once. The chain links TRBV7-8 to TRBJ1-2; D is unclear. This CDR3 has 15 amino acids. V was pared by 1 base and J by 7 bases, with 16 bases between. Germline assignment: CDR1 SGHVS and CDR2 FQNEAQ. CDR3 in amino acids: CASSLGGGSVGGYTF. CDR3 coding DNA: TGTGCCAGCAGCTTAGGGGGAGGCAGCGTAGGTGGCTACACCTTC.